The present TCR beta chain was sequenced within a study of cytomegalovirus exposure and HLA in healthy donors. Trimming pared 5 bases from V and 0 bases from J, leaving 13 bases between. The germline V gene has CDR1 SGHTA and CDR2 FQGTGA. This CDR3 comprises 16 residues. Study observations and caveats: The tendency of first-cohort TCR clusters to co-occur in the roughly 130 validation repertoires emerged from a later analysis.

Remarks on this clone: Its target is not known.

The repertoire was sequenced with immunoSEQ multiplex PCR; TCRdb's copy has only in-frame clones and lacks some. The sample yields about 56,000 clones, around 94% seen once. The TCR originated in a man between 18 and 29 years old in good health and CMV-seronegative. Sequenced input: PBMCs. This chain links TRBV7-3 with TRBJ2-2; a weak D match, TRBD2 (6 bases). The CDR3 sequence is CASSPSSAANTGELFF. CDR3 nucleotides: TGTGCCAGCAGCCCTTCTAGCGCCGCGAACACCGGGGAGCTGTTTTTT.